This TCR beta chain was identified during a study of cytomegalovirus exposure and HLA in healthy donors. As for this clone: Antigen specificity is unknown.

The PCR used 60 Vbeta and 13 Jbeta primers. Here immunoSEQ multiplex PCR was the method, and the copy in TCRdb shows in-frame clones only, minus some. The table includes about 190,000 clones, around 84% detected once. Overall study results and limits: A classifier reportedly called cytomegalovirus status with high sensitivity and specificity. With later analysis, a missense DCLRE1C variant became linked to TCR beta V- and J-gene trimming.

Sequenced input: PBMCs. The clonotype comes from a woman between 18 and 30 years old in good health and CMV-seronegative.

The CDR3 loop reads CASRHPRTSHTGELFF. CDR3 sequence (DNA): TGTGCCAGCCGTCACCCCAGGACATCCCACACCGGGGAGCTGTTTTTT. The V and J genes are TRBV18 and TRBJ2-2; tentative D call: TRBD1 (5 bases). CDR1 and CDR2 from the germline V gene are KGHSH and LQKENI. V dropped 8 bases and J dropped 3 bases, with 19 bases sitting between them. CDR3 length: 16 amino acids.